This T cell receptor (beta chain) stems from a study of T-cell memory formation after mild COVID-19. The study's findings and limits: Shrinking CD4+ clones resided mostly in CM and EM, and CD8+ ones in EMRA.

Germline V gene data show CDR1 as SGHRS and CDR2 as YFSETQ. V was cut by 0 bases and J by 9 bases, with 11 bases left in between. The CDR3 is made up of 13 amino acids. TCRdb re-called the 5' RACE reads with MiXCR, one entry per CDR3 protein. This repertoire shows roughly 150,000 distinct CDR3 sequences, over 10% found once; its top ten account for roughly 3.4%. On this clonotype: Its antigen remains unidentified.

The TCR was taken from a man aged 18 to 29 who had mild COVID-19 (a few samples of this study predate the infection). Cell type and time point are not known. The chain recombines TRBV5-1 with TRBJ2-3; weak D call: TRBD2 (6 bases). Sequenced: PBMCs or a T cell subset sorted from them (not recorded which). CDR3 nucleotide sequence: TGCGCCAGCAGCTTGGATTCTGGAGGGACGCAGTATTTT. It is translated as CASSLDSGGTQYF.